The 12 T cell receptor beta chains below come from one sample, sequenced in a study of molecular identifiers for immune sequencing clone quantification. TCRdb reanalysed the PCR reads using MiXCR and keeps one entry per CDR3 protein. In the table there are 53,000 or so distinct CDR3 sequences, 36% of which are singletons. Sequencing was done on a sample of naive CD8+ T cells from blood, with Jurkat cell RNA spiked in. Described subset: FACS-sorted CD8+CD4-CCR7+CD45RA+ naive T cells. These receptors came from a human donor in good health. Some libraries in this study had Jurkat cell RNA spiked in.

This sequence joins TRBV7-9 and TRBJ2-2, with 8 bases matching TRBD2. This CDR3 is 16 amino acids long. With 4 bases clipped from V and 6 bases from J, the junction kept 10 bases outside the gene matches. Germline assignment: CDR1 SEHNR and CDR2 FQNEAQ (reference sequence). The CDR3 bases are TGTGCCAGCAGCTCCCCGGGACTAGTCTGGCCCGGGGAGCTGTTTTTT. As protein: CASSSPGLVWPGELFF. The full variable domain, completed using reference TRBV7-9 and TRBJ2-2, is DTGVSQNPRHKITKRGQNVTFRCDPISEHNRLYWYRQTLGQGPEFLTYFQNEAQLEKSRLLSDRFSAERPKGSFSTLEIQRTEQGDSAMYLCASSSPGLVWPGELFFGEGSRLTVL.

The gene calls are TRBV19 and TRBJ1-5; tentative D call: TRBD1 (5 bases). Per the germline V gene, CDR1 is LNHDA and CDR2 is SQIVND (reference sequence). CDR3 length: 13 residues. V shed 1 base and J shed 7 bases, with 8 bases lying between them. The CDR3 here is CASSIGGFQPQHF. CDR3 nucleotide sequence: TGTGCCAGTAGTATAGGGGGGTTCCAGCCCCAGCATTTT.

The sample holds a few counts of this clonotype. The gene calls are TRBV5-6 and TRBJ2-7; the D is unclear. V dropped 1 base and J dropped 3 bases, with 8 bases sitting between them. This CDR3 has 13 amino acids. Germline loops: CDR1 SGHDT, CDR2 YYEEEE. The CDR3 coding sequence is TGTGCCAGCAGCTTGTTTGGGGTCTACGAGCAGTACTTC. Translated, it gives CASSLFGVYEQYF.

This clonotype was detected ten times or more. Written as DNA, the CDR3 is TGCAGTGCTAGAGGACAGGGCCGTTACGAGCAGTACTTC. This encodes CSARGQGRYEQYF. The rearrangement links TRBV20-1 to TRBJ2-7; 7 bases line up with TRBD1. J gave up 4 bases and V 1 base, and 4 bases lay outside the gene matches. Germline CDR1 reads DFQATT; CDR2 reads SNEGSKA (reference sequence). The CDR3 length is 13 residues.

Turning to this clonotype: A much larger clone differs from this one at a single base, so this may be a read error. This sequence joins TRBV20-1 and TRBJ1-1; 7 nucleotides agree with TRBD1. Germline V gene data show CDR1 as DFQATT and CDR2 as SNEGSKA (reference sequence). The CDR3 totals 13 residues. CDR3 nucleotide sequence: TGCAGTGCTCAGGCCAGGGGGAACACTGAAGCTATCTTT. Protein product: CSAQARGNTEAIF.

The chain couples TRBV12-3 or TRBV12-4 to TRBJ2-1; 10 positions match TRBD2. V gave up 1 base and J gave up 9 bases; unmatched junction bases: 3. CDR3 length: 14 amino acids. The chain's CDR3 is CASSLVSGRSEQFF. The CDR3 coding sequence is TGTGCCAGCAGTTTAGTTAGCGGGAGGAGTGAGCAGTTCTTC.

This clonotype was seen repeatedly, ten times or more. This sequence joins TRBV28 and TRBJ2-7, with D tentatively TRBD1 (5 bases). V was cut by 9 bases and J by 7 bases, with 22 bases left in between. In germline, CDR1 is MDHEN, CDR2 SYDVKM. CDR3 size: 14 residues. The CDR3 sequence is CASSPDIPELEQYF. CDR3 sequence (DNA): TGTGCCAGTTCGCCGGACATCCCGGAGTTGGAGCAGTACTTC.

The sample holds a few counts of this clonotype. This sequence joins TRBV5-6 and TRBJ2-5; 8 bases agree with TRBD1. V shed 5 bases and J 4 bases; nucleotides not matched to a gene: 13. Germline-derived CDR1 and CDR2 are SGHDT and YYEEEE. The CDR3 is 16 amino acids. The CDR3 sequence: CASREYDRGGGETQYF. The CDR3 DNA sequence: TGTGCCAGCAGGGAATACGACAGGGGAGGCGGAGAGACCCAGTACTTC.

The chain combines TRBV27 with TRBJ2-7; D may correspond to TRBD1 or TRBD2 (6 bases each). The J call may be wrong; the DNA end is better matched by TRBJ2-1. The CDR3 consists of 13 residues. The germline CDR1 and CDR2 sequences are MNHEY and SMNVEV (reference sequence). CDR3 amino acids: CASQGGLGDEQFF. Written as DNA, the CDR3 is TGTGCCAGCCAAGGGGGGCTCGGGGACGAGCAGTTCTTC.

Many counts were recorded for this clonotype. The chain carries TRBV6-5 and TRBJ2-3; D perhaps matches TRBD2 (5 bases). The CDR3 has 15 residues. Trimming pared 2 bases from V and 4 bases from J, leaving 13 bases between. CDR1 is MNHEY and CDR2 is SVGAGI in the germline V gene. CDR3 loop: CASSYGRGSADTQYF. The CDR3, as DNA: TGTGCCAGCAGTTACGGCCGAGGGAGCGCAGATACGCAGTATTTT.

In its sample, this clonotype was seen a few times. CDR3 DNA: TGTGCCAGCAGCGTAGCTACAAAGGGGACTAGCGGGGGAGATACGCAGTATTTT. Its protein product is CASSVATKGTSGGDTQYF. The genes are TRBV9 and TRBJ2-3, with 14 positions matching TRBD2. The germline V gene encodes CDR1 SGDLS and CDR2 YYNGEE. V lost 0 bases, J lost 5 bases, and 8 bases stayed unmatched. The CDR3 sequence is 18 residues long.

The count of this clonotype is one. This sequence may be a read error, since a much larger clone differs from it by one base. The V and J genes are TRBV24-1 and TRBJ1-5; D remains ambiguous. CDR1 is KGHDR, CDR2 SFDVKD, per germline. The CDR3 covers 14 residues. The V end was cut by 5 bases, the J end by 3 bases, with 10 bases between. CDR3 DNA: TGTGCCACCAGTGTGGATGGGTTCAATCAGCCCCAGCATTTT. Translated, it gives CATSVDGFNQPQHF.